This TCR beta chain was captured in a study of blood T cell repertoires in COVID-19. About the study: PBMCs, B-cell-depleted T cells, or T cells provided the cDNA or gDNA that made up the material.

Germline values: CDR1 SGHDT, CDR2 YYEEEE. V lost 0 bases to trimming and J lost 0 bases, with 4 bases between them. CDR3 length: 14 amino acids. Per the original data handling: Estimated nucleated cell counts came from reference gene primer amplification. Profiled with immunoSEQ multiplex PCR; TCRdb holds only in-frame clones, not every one. V and J calls and clone size are as listed in that table; D and trimming were resolved from the DNA. The sample lists approximately 13,000 clones, about 90% occurring once. The sequencing sample was made of peripheral blood. The sequence was obtained from a human donor in a cohort sampled during active COVID-19. The J gene is TRBJ1-5, the V gene TRBV5-6; D not resolved. The CDR3 DNA reads TGTGCCAGCAGCTTGGCACTTAGCAATCAGCCCCAGCATTTT. It encodes CASSLALSNQPQHF.